Listed below are T cell receptor beta chains from one sample, sequenced in a study of blood T cells in healthy people across ages. TCRdb re-called the 5' RACE reads with MiXCR, one entry per CDR3 protein. The sample has under 2,000,000 distinct CDR3 sequences; 40% to 55% are singletons. Sequenced material: blood. These receptors originate from a woman aged 35 to 49 in good health. CDR3s include the opening cysteine and the closing phenylalanine or tryptophan. The order of the fields is V gene, clone size, J gene, D gene, CDR3 protein, CDR3 DNA. The D gene is left open where the match is weak. Clone sizes are given selectively: once, few, many, or a class where the clone is expanded.

>TRBV5-1|few|TRBJ2-7|-
CASSPAQSSYNEQYF
TGCGCCAGCAGCCCTGCCCAGAGCTCCTACAATGAGCAGTACTTC
>TRBV7-9|few|TRBJ2-7|-
CASSLEGDANYEQYF
TGTGCCAGCAGCTTAGAGGGGGACGCAAATTACGAGCAGTACTTC
>TRBV7-8|few|TRBJ2-5|-
CASSLSPRTIQETQYF
TGTGCCAGCAGCTTATCCCCAAGAACAATCCAAGAGACCCAGTACTTC
>TRBV4-3|-|TRBJ2-7|-
CASSQGGREVDEQYF
TGCGCCAGCAGCCAAGGTGGCAGGGAAGTCGACGAGCAGTACTTC
>TRBV20-1|-|TRBJ1-2|-
CSAAPTYGYTF
TGCAGTGCCGCACCTACCTATGGCTACACCTTC
>TRBV6-5|-|TRBJ2-5|-
CASSQHQGRETQYF
TGTGCCAGCAGCCAACATCAGGGAAGGGAGACCCAGTACTTC
>TRBV20-1|-|TRBJ2-5|-
CSARMGTETQYF
TGCAGTGCTAGAATGGGAACAGAGACCCAGTACTTC
>TRBV29-1|few|TRBJ2-7|-
CSVGIGGSYEQYF
TGCAGCGTTGGGATCGGGGGATCCTACGAGCAGTACTTC
>TRBV20-1|-|TRBJ2-1|-
CSSRRDHEQFF
TGCAGTTCCAGGAGGGACCATGAGCAGTTCTTC
>TRBV7-2|-|TRBJ2-5|-
CASSLVLWGGRGETQYF
TGTGCCAGCAGCTTAGTCTTATGGGGGGGGCGAGGAGAGACCCAGTACTTC
>TRBV5-1|-|TRBJ2-7|-
CASSATGEYEQYF
TGCGCCAGCAGCGCGACAGGAGAGTACGAGCAGTACTTC
>TRBV7-9|-|TRBJ2-5|TRBD2
CASSLRLAGLEQYF
TGTGCCAGCAGCTTGCGACTAGCGGGACTTGAGCAGTACTTC
>TRBV6-1|-|TRBJ2-3|TRBD1
CATGTDSSTDTQYF
TGTGCCACCGGGACAGACTCTAGCACAGATACGCAGTATTTT
>TRBV13|few|TRBJ2-1|TRBD2
CASITGGDRTSEQFF
TGTGCCAGCATCACTGGGGGTGATAGGACTAGTGAGCAGTTCTTC
>TRBV15|once|TRBJ1-5|TRBD1
CATSSHGQGQPQHF
TGTGCCACCAGCAGCCACGGACAGGGCCAGCCCCAGCATTTT
>TRBV20-1|-|TRBJ2-3|-
CSARSSDFTDTQYF
TGCAGTGCTAGAAGCTCGGATTTCACAGATACGCAGTATTTT
>TRBV20-1|-|TRBJ2-3|-
CSARVPRRATDTQYF
TGCAGTGCTAGAGTGCCGCGAAGGGCGACAGATACGCAGTATTTT
>TRBV25-1|-|TRBJ2-3|TRBD2
CASSGAAWEGTQYF
TGTGCCAGCAGTGGAGCGGCGTGGGAGGGTACGCAGTATTTT
>TRBV18|-|TRBJ2-5|-
CASSPYQVASQETQYF
TGTGCCAGCTCACCATACCAGGTGGCCTCCCAAGAGACCCAGTACTTC
>TRBV6-1|-|TRBJ1-4|-
CASRVGQQGKELFF
TGTGCCAGCAGGGTTGGACAGCAAGGAAAGGAACTGTTTTTT
>TRBV5-1|-|TRBJ2-5|-
CASSLAPEKTQYF
TGTGCCAGCAGCTTGGCCCCGGAGAAGACCCAGTACTTC
>TRBV4-1|many|TRBJ2-3|TRBD1
CASSQGDRVSTDTQYF
TGCGCCAGCAGCCAAGGGGACAGGGTCAGCACAGATACGCAGTATTTT
>TRBV6-6|-|TRBJ1-2|-
CASSYSGAVYGYTF
TGTGCCAGCAGTTACTCGGGGGCCGTCTATGGCTACACCTTC
>TRBV20-1|-|TRBJ1-2|TRBD1
CSLPGQGDYGYTF
TGCAGCCTACCCGGGCAGGGGGACTATGGCTACACCTTC
>TRBV4-3|-|TRBJ2-3|TRBD1
CASSQEWTGGTDTQYF
TGCGCCAGCAGCCAAGAATGGACAGGGGGCACAGATACGCAGTATTTT
>TRBV5-1|few|TRBJ1-2|-
CASSLVASGGDGYTF
TGCGCCAGCAGCTTGGTTGCCTCCGGAGGAGATGGCTACACCTTC
>TRBV6-5|few|TRBJ2-7|TRBD1
CASSYETGNSYEQYF
TGTGCCAGCAGTTACGAGACAGGGAACTCCTACGAGCAGTACTTC
>TRBV20-1|-|TRBJ1-2|TRBD1
CSARANGGQGHYGYTF
TGCAGTGCTAGAGCAAATGGGGGACAGGGGCACTATGGCTACACCTTC